This record looks at one TCR beta chain sequence and its context. What it binds is not known. This entry belongs to a study of cytomegalovirus exposure and HLA in healthy donors. Broader study findings: TCR beta chains associated with HLA were, in a later analysis, more clonally expanded than equally common others. Later on, an analysis tied approximately 17,000 TCR beta sequences to HLA alleles at 0.05 false discovery rate.

CDR3 length: 19 residues. Both 60 Vbeta primers and 13 Jbeta primers went into the PCR. The protocol was immunoSEQ multiplex PCR, while the TCRdb copy is restricted to in-frame clones and leaves out a portion. The sample carries under 200,000 clones, 70% to 80% recorded once. The sample comprised PBMCs. The receptor was isolated from a male donor in good health and CMV-seropositive. The rearrangement links TRBV21-1 to TRBJ1-1; the listed D gene, TRBD1, was not tested against the DNA. TRBV21-1 is shown as a pseudogene. CDR3 amino acids: CASSKAPGQGARLNTEAFF. For the CDR3, the DNA is TGTGCCAGCAGCAAAGCTCCGGGACAGGGGGCCAGATTGAACACTGAAGCTTTCTTT.